The clone carrying this TCR beta chain turned up a few times. Its antigen is unidentified. The Oncomine TCR Beta short-read assay was applied to DNA of cultured CD4+ T cells. MiXCR was run by TCRdb on the PCR reads, yielding one entry per CDR3 protein. Here the sample spans about 25,000 distinct CDR3 sequences, 35% to 55% being singletons. This entry is derived from a study of vaccination and CD4 T cells after COVID-19. Study information: Every participant had a vaccine, which was either BNT162b2 or mRNA-1273, given in two doses.

Germline CDR1 is DFQATT and CDR2 is SNEGSKA (reference sequence). V was clipped by 0 bases and J by 3 bases; unmatched bases: 4. This CDR3 is built from 14 residues. Treatment here: approximately 9-day PBMC culture with coronavirus spike peptide pools or control peptides (ViraFEST assay). The TCR was taken from a human donor who had recovered from COVID-19. This chain uses TRBV20-1 with TRBJ1-1; TRBD1 matches at 7 bases. Sequenced material: CD4+ T cells from blood, cultured in vitro. CDR3 in DNA: TGCAGTGCTAGAGATAGACAGGGTTACACTGAAGCTTTCTTT. Amino acids: CSARDRQGYTEAFF.